Listed below are T cell receptor beta chains from one sample, sequenced in a study of T cell repertoires in cytomegalovirus infection. For these receptors, no antigen is known. MiXCR, applied by TCRdb to the reads, yields one record per CDR3 protein. Counted here are some 130,000 distinct CDR3 sequences, over 25% occurring once; the ten biggest clones make up about 50%. The sequenced sample was CD8+ T cells from cultured PBMCs, obtained from culture after CMV antigen stimulation. These receptor sequences come from a human donor in good health (CMV status not recorded). Some clones in this sample may be carry-over from other donors' samples. The CDR3 runs from the conserved cysteine through the conserved F or W. The order of the fields is J gene, V gene, CDR3 protein.

TRBJ2-5,TRBV4-1,CASSQFRGETQYF
TRBJ2-2,TRBV11-3,CASSADVGPGELFF
TRBJ2-1,TRBV5-1,CASSIWGPVGNNEQFF
TRBJ2-2,TRBV7-2,CASSRGGGELFF
TRBJ1-5,TRBV12-3/TRBV12-4,CAVGVESNQPQHF
TRBJ2-2,TRBV3-1,CASSQVGGNTGELFF
TRBJ2-1,TRBV7-2,CASRSGPGYNEQFF
TRBJ2-7,TRBV6-5,CASSYFKDGSSYEQYF
TRBJ2-1,TRBV2,CASKFAGGYNEQFF
TRBJ2-2,TRBV7-9,CAIPGTNTGELFF
TRBJ2-7,TRBV12-3/TRBV12-4,CASSLDRVSYEQYF
TRBJ2-7,TRBV12-3/TRBV12-4,CASSWTGPDEQYF
TRBJ2-1,TRBV20-1,CSASGTSGGVSSYNEQFF
TRBJ1-1,TRBV19,CASTNSQGSDTEAFF
TRBJ1-5,TRBV7-2,CASSLYPGNQPQHF
TRBJ2-5,TRBV7-7,CASSFHPVGAPGRETQYF
TRBJ1-1,TRBV5-6,CASSPGGQGNTEAFF
TRBJ2-3,TRBV4-1,CASSQVLSDTQYF
TRBJ2-1,TRBV19,CASSIGDPGSYNEQFF
TRBJ1-4,TRBV5-1,CASSLETDSYGEKLFF
TRBJ2-1,TRBV4-1,CASVGQGYDNEQFF
TRBJ2-7,TRBV3-1,CASSQGRGLSEQYF
TRBJ2-7,TRBV20-1,CSARDLETLGPSYEQYF
TRBJ2-5,TRBV3-1,CASSPERGAGETQYF
TRBJ2-5,TRBV24-1,CATSDREETQYF
TRBJ2-7,TRBV15,CATSAGRGQNEQYF
TRBJ2-1,TRBV7-8,CASSLEGDSWIYNEQFF
TRBJ2-7,TRBV12-3/TRBV12-4,CASSSGTGHYEQYF
TRBJ1-1,TRBV27,CASSPLRGSGTEAFF
TRBJ2-1,TRBV6-5,CASSYSPTSGWDEQFF
TRBJ2-5,TRBV5-4,CASSLGGIQETQYF
TRBJ1-1,TRBV5-4,CASSPGFGPWANTEAFF
TRBJ1-1,TRBV5-4,CASSLYRGTEAFF
TRBJ1-4,TRBV7-2,CASSLAAGKLFF
TRBJ2-3,TRBV27,CASSAYRGSDTQYF
TRBJ1-2,TRBV7-6,CASSLQAGDGYTF
TRBJ1-2,TRBV6-2/TRBV6-3,CASSYRSRSGGYGTYGYTF
TRBJ2-1,TRBV7-8,CASSVGQYNEQFF
TRBJ1-4,TRBV6-5,CASRIGQGLDEKLFF
TRBJ1-2,TRBV7-9,CASSPPRQAHGYTF
TRBJ2-1,TRBV5-1,CASSLDVGSYNEQFF
TRBJ1-5,TRBV15,CATSRGSNQPQHF
TRBJ2-3,TRBV27,CASSPLQGQGKDLGSTDTQYF
TRBJ1-6,TRBV6-6,CASSPNLPLHF
TRBJ2-7,TRBV30,CAWYRATYEQYF
TRBJ2-1,TRBV7-6,CASSHLGGSYNEQFF
TRBJ2-5,TRBV20-1,CSASSLFGGSYQETQYF
TRBJ1-2,TRBV14,CASSQFGQKYGYTF
TRBJ1-5,TRBV2,CASSDAEGQPQHF
TRBJ1-6,TRBV6-6,CASSHLGGVSYNSPLHF
TRBJ2-3,TRBV29-1,CSVVDPASTDTQYF
TRBJ1-2,TRBV27,CASRSPGTGDGYTF
TRBJ2-3,TRBV29-1,CSVGKTGGGTDTQYF
TRBJ1-1,TRBV29-1,CSVEEGTEAFF
TRBJ2-2,TRBV7-6,CASSLGTGDTGELFF